These T cell receptor beta chains were read from a single sample in a study of identical twins. One entry per CDR3 protein, called by TCRdb with MiXCR from the 5' RACE reads. The table includes 500,000 to 600,000 distinct CDR3 sequences, approximately 22% detected once. Separately, the same data were catalogued under a study of T cells expressing NK-cell markers.

Sequenced: CD4+ T cells sorted from blood. The receptors shown here come from a woman between 18 and 29 years old in good health. CDR3s include the opening cysteine and the closing phenylalanine or tryptophan. The order of the fields is clone size, J gene, V gene, CDR3 length, D gene, CDR3 protein, CDR3 DNA. D genes are given only for firm matches. Only part of the rows carry a size: once, few, many, or a class if the clone is expanded.

>.|TRBJ1-1|TRBV10-3|16|TRBD1
CAISFSDRAPNTEAFF
TGTGCCATCAGTTTCTCCGACAGGGCCCCGAACACTGAAGCTTTCTTT
>few|TRBJ2-6|TRBV29-1|14|TRBD1
CSVSGGVGANVLTF
TGCAGCGTCTCAGGGGGTGTGGGGGCCAACGTCCTGACTTTC
>.|TRBJ2-2|TRBV12-3/TRBV12-4|12|.
CASNSFTGELFF
TGTGCCAGCAATTCATTCACCGGGGAGCTGTTTTTT
>.|TRBJ2-1|TRBV4-3|13|.
CASSPQKGSEQFF
TGCGCCAGCAGCCCTCAGAAGGGCTCTGAGCAGTTCTTC
>few|TRBJ2-1|TRBV10-3|15|TRBD2
CAISVSGGPYNEQFF
TGTGCCATCAGTGTAAGCGGGGGACCCTACAATGAGCAGTTCTTC
>many|TRBJ1-5|TRBV7-9|14|.
CASSEQYSNQPQHF
TGTGCCAGCAGCGAACAGTATAGCAATCAGCCCCAGCATTTT
>.|TRBJ2-5|TRBV9|16|TRBD2
CASSPTPAGGAETQYF
TGTGCCAGCAGCCCGACCCCAGCGGGGGGGGCAGAGACCCAGTACTTC
>.|TRBJ2-3|TRBV4-3|16|TRBD2
CASSQAPAGDTDTQYF
TGCGCCAGCAGCCAAGCACCGGCGGGAGACACAGATACGCAGTATTTT
>few|TRBJ2-3|TRBV6-1|12|.
CASSEVYDTQYF
TGTGCCAGCAGTGAAGTCTACGACACGCAGTATTTT
>.|TRBJ2-7|TRBV29-1|14|TRBD2
CSVEPGLGTDEQYF
TGCAGCGTTGAGCCGGGACTAGGAACCGACGAGCAGTACTTC
>.|TRBJ2-1|TRBV20-1|16|.
CSARTFQELRYNEQFF
TGCAGTGCTAGGACCTTTCAAGAATTACGCTACAATGAGCAGTTCTTC
>many|TRBJ1-4|TRBV20-1|10|.
CSAGNEKLFF
TGCAGTGCCGGTAATGAAAAACTGTTTTTT
>.|TRBJ1-1|TRBV12-3/TRBV12-4|14|.
CASSERPENTEAFF
TGTGCCAGCAGTGAACGGCCCGAGAACACTGAAGCTTTCTTT
>.|TRBJ2-5|TRBV30|14|.
CAWSSQTRQETQYF
TGTGCCTGGAGTTCCCAGACTCGCCAAGAGACCCAGTACTTC
>few|TRBJ2-4|TRBV6-2/TRBV6-3|14|.
CASGADWAKNIQYF
TGTGCCAGCGGAGCAGACTGGGCCAAAAACATTCAGTACTTC
>many|TRBJ1-2|TRBV5-1|13|.
CASSLVAGEGYTF
TGCGCCAGCAGCTTGGTTGCAGGGGAAGGCTACACCTTC
>.|TRBJ2-6|TRBV20-1|14|.
CSAKRVSGANVLTF
TGCAGTGCCAAGAGGGTATCTGGGGCCAACGTCCTGACTTTC